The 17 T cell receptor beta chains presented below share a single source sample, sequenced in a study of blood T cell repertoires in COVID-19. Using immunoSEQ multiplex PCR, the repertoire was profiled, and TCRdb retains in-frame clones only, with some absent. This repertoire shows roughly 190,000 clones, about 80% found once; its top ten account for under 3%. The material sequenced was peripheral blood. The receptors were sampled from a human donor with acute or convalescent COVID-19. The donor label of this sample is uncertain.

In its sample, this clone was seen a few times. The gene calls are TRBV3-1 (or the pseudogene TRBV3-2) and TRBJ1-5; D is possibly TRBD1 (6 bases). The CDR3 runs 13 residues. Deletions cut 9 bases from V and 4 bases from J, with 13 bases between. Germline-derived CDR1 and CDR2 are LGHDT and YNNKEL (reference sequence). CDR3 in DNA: TGTGCCAGTGGACAGCTGAGAAATCAGCCCCAGCATTTT. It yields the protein CASGQLRNQPQHF.

The CDR3 is CAWSGTSLHEQYF. CDR3 in DNA: TGTGCCTGGAGTGGGACTAGCCTCCACGAGCAGTACTTC. This chain links TRBV30 with TRBJ2-7; 8 bases are shared with TRBD2. There are 13 residues in the CDR3. Germline values: CDR1 GTSNPN, CDR2 SVGIG (reference sequence). V gave up 1 base and J gave up 5 bases; unmatched junction bases: 4.

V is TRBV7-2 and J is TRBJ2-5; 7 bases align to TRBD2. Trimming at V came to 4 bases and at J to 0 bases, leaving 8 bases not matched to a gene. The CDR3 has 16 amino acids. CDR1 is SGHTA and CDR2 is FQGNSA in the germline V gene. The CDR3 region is CASSSGLAGDQETQYF. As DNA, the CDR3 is TGTGCCAGCAGCTCCGGACTGGCGGGAGACCAAGAGACCCAGTACTTC.

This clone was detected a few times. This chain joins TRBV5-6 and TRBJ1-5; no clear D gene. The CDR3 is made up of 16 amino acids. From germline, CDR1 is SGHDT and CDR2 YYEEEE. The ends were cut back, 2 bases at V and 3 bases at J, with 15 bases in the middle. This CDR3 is CASSFRVLGDNQPQHF. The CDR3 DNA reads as TGTGCCAGCAGCTTCCGGGTCCTCGGTGACAATCAGCCCCAGCATTTT.

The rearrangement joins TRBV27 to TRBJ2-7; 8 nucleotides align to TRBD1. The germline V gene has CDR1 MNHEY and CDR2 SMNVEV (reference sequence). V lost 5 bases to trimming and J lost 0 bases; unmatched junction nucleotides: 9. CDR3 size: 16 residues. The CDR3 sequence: CASSVQGAQGSYEQYF. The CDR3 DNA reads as TGTGCCAGCAGTGTGCAGGGGGCACAGGGCTCCTACGAGCAGTACTTC.

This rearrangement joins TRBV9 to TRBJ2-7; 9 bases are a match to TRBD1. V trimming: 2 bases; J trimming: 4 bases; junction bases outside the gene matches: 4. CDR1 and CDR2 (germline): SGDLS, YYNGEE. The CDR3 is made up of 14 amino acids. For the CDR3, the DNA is TGTGCCAGCAGCGTGGGACAGGGCGTTTACGAGCAGTACTTC. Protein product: CASSVGQGVYEQYF.

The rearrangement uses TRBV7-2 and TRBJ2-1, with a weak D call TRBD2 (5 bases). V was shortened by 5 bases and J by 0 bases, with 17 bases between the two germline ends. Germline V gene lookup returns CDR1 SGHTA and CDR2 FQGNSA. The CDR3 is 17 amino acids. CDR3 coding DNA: TGTGCCAGCAGCGCAGCGGACTTTTTCATCTCCTACAATGAGCAGTTCTTC. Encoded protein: CASSAADFFISYNEQFF.

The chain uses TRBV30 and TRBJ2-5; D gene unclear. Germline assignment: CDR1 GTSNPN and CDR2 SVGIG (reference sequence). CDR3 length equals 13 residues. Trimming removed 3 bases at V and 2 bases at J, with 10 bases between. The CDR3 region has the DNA TGTGCCTGGAGGAGAGACACTCAAGAGACCCAGTACTTC. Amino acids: CAWRRDTQETQYF.

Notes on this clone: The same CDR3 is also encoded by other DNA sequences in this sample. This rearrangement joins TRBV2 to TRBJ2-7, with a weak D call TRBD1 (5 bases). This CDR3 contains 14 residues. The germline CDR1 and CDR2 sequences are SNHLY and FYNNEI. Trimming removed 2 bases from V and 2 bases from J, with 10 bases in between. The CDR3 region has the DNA TGTGCCAGCAGTGAAAGGGGTCAGGCCTACGAGCAGTACTTC. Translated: CASSERGQAYEQYF.

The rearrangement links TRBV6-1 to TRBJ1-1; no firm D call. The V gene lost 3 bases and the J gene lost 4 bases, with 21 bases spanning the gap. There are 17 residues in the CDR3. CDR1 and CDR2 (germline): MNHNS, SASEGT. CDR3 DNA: TGTGCCAGCAGTGAGGTACAGTCCCCGAAGATCTCCACTGAAGCTTTCTTT. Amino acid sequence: CASSEVQSPKISTEAFF.

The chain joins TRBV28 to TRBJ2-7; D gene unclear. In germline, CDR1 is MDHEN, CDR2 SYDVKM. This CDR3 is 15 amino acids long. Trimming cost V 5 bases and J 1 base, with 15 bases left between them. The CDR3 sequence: CASSDTWVPSYEQYF. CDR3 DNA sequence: TGTGCCAGCAGTGACACGTGGGTACCGTCCTACGAGCAGTACTTC.

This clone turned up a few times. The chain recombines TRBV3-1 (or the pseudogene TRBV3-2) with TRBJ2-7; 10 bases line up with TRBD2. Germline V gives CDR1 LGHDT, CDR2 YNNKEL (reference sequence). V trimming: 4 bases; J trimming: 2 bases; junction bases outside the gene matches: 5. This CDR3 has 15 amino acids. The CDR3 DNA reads TGTGCCAGCAGCCCACGGACTAGCGGAGCCTACGAGCAGTACTTC. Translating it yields CASSPRTSGAYEQYF.

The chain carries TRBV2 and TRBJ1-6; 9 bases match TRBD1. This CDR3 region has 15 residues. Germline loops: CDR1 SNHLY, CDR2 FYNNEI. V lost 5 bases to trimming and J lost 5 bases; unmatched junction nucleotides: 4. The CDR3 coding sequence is TGTGCCAGCAGTTCCGGGACAGGGAATAATTCACCCCTCCACTTT. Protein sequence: CASSSGTGNNSPLHF.

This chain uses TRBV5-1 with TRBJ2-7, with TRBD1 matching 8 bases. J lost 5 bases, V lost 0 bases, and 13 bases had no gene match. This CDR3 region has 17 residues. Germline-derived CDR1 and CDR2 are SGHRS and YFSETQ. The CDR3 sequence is CASSLALTTGAGDEQYF. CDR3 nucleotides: TGCGCCAGCAGCTTGGCCCTAACGACAGGGGCGGGCGACGAGCAGTACTTC.

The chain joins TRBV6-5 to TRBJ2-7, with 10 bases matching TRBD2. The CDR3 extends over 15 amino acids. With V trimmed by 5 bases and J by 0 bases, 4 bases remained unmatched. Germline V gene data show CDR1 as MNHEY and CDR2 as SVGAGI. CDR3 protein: CASSILAGPSYEQYF. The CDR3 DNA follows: TGTGCCAGCAGTATACTAGCGGGGCCCTCCTACGAGCAGTACTTC.

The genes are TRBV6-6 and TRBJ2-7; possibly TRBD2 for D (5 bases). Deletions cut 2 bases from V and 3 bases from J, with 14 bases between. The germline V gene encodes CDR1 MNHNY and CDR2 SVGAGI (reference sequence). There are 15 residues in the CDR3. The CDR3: CASSYLDLSGYEQYF. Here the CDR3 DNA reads TGTGCCAGCAGTTACCTCGACTTAAGCGGCTACGAGCAGTACTTC.

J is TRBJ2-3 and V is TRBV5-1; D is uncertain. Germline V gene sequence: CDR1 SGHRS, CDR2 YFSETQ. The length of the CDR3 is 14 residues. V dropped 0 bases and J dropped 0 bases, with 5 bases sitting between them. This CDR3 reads CASSLALSTDTQYF. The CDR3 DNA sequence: TGCGCCAGCAGCTTGGCCCTAAGCACAGATACGCAGTATTTT.